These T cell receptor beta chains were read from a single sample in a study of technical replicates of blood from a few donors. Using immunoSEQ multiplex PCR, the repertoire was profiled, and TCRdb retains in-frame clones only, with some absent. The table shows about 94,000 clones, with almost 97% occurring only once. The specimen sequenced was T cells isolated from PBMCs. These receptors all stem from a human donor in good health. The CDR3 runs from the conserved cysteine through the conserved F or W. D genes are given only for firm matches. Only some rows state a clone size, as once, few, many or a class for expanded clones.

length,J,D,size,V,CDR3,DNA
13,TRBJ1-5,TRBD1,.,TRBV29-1,CSVAGGGNQPQHF,TGCAGCGTTGCAGGGGGCGGCAATCAGCCCCAGCATTTT
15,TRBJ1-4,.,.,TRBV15,CATSRDLRESEKLFF,TGTGCCACCAGCAGAGACCTGAGGGAGAGTGAAAAACTGTTTTTT
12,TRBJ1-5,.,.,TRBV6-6,CASSSGDQPQHF,TGTGCCAGCAGTTCAGGGGATCAGCCCCAGCATTTT
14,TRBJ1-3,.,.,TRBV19,CASSGQGQGNTIYF,TGTGCCAGTAGTGGGCAAGGACAGGGAAACACCATATATTTT
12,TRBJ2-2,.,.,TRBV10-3,CATYGGTGELFF,TGTGCCACCTATGGAGGTACCGGGGAGCTGTTTTTT
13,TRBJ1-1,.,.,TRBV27,CASSPGVTTEAFF,TGTGCCAGCAGTCCAGGGGTAACCACTGAAGCTTTCTTT
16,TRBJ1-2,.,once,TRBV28,CASNRPGTFGGTGYTF,TGTGCCAGCAATCGTCCCGGGACCTTCGGGGGAACGGGCTACACCTTC
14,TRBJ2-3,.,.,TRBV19,CASRSVGGTDTQYF,TGTGCCAGTAGGTCCGTCGGGGGCACAGATACGCAGTATTTT
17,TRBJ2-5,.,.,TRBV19,CASSTFPKIQGQETQYF,TGTGCCAGTAGTACGTTCCCGAAGATACAGGGCCAAGAGACCCAGTACTTC
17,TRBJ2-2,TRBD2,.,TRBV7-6,CASSVRLAGILTGELFF,TGTGCCAGCAGCGTCCGACTAGCGGGAATCCTAACCGGGGAGCTGTTTTTT
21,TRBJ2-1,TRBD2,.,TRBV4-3,CASSQDSGTSGSLSSYNEQFF,TGCGCCAGCAGCCAAGATTCCGGGACTAGCGGGAGCCTCAGCTCCTACAATGAGCAGTTCTTC
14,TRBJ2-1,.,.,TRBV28,CASSFQGQFTEQFF,TGTGCCAGCAGTTTTCAAGGACAGTTCACGGAGCAGTTCTTC
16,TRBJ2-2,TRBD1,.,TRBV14,CASSQWTGSNTGELFF,TGTGCCAGCAGCCAGTGGACAGGCTCGAACACCGGGGAGCTGTTTTTT
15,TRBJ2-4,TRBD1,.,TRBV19,CASSKDRVYKNIQYF,TGTGCCAGTAGTAAGGACAGGGTATACAAAAACATTCAGTACTTC
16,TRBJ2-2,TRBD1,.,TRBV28,CASSSWGTVVTGELFF,TGTGCCAGCAGTTCCTGGGGGACAGTCGTCACCGGGGAGCTGTTTTTT
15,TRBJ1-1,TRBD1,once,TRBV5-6,CASSLLQGGYTEAFF,TGTGCCAGCAGCTTGCTCCAGGGGGGATACACTGAAGCTTTCTTT
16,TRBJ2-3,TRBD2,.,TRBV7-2,CASSLVAGGSIDTQYF,TGTGCCAGCAGCTTAGTAGCGGGAGGGAGCATAGATACGCAGTATTTT
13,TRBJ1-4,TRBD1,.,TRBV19,CASIGTGREKLFF,TGTGCCAGTATTGGGACAGGGAGGGAAAAACTGTTTTTT
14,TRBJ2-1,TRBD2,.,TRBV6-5,CASSQTSGYNEQFF,TGTGCCAGCAGCCAGACTAGCGGATACAATGAGCAGTTCTTC
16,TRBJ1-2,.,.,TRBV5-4,CASSLDPGQLPYGYTF,TGTGCCAGCAGCTTGGACCCCGGACAGTTACCCTATGGCTACACCTTC
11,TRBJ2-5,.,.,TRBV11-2,CASSPGETQYF,TGTGCCAGCAGCCCGGGGGAGACCCAGTACTTC
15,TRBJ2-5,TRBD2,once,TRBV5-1,CASSSRGRAVETQYF,TGCGCCAGCAGCTCACGCGGGAGGGCCGTGGAGACCCAGTACTTC
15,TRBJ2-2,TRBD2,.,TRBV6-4,CASSEGGRGTGELFF,TGTGCCAGCAGTGAAGGCGGGAGGGGCACCGGGGAGCTGTTTTTT
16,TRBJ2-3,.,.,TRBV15,CATSRTGGDYLDTQYF,TGTGCCACCAGCAGAACCGGGGGTGATTACCTAGATACGCAGTATTTT
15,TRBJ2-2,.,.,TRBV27,CASSLDSANTGELFF,TGTGCCAGCAGTTTAGATAGCGCGAACACCGGGGAGCTGTTTTTT
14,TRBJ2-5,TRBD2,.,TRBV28,CASHDGGGQETQYF,TGTGCCAGCCATGACGGGGGAGGGCAAGAGACCCAGTACTTC